This T cell receptor (beta chain) came from a study of spatial heterogeneity in lung cancer. Overall study: Detection consistently captured more beta-chain sequences than alpha-chain sequences.

The CDR3 is 15 amino acids. The J segment lost 7 bases and the V segment lost 1 base, leaving 5 bases of the junction unmatched. This clonotype appeared many times. A library made for alpha chains picked up this beta chain off target, so its size means little. As to time point: sample taken at primary tumor resection. From tumor, nontumor lung or frozen PBMC, whole RNA was taken unsorted for sequencing. All TCR cDNA molecules were individually tagged with a unique molecular identifier. TCRdb re-derived calls from the 5' RACE reads in MiXCR, one entry per CDR3 protein. Among about 13,000 distinct CDR3 sequences listed, around 5% were seen once.

This receptor was taken from a human donor with early-stage non-small cell lung cancer. The sample was lung tumor tissue, taken at surgery. The rearrangement joins TRBV12-3 or TRBV12-4 to TRBJ2-5; TRBD2 matches at 11 bases. CDR3 region: CASSLDTSGRGTQYF. The CDR3 region has the DNA TGTGCCAGCAGTTTAGACACTAGCGGGAGAGGGACCCAGTACTTC.